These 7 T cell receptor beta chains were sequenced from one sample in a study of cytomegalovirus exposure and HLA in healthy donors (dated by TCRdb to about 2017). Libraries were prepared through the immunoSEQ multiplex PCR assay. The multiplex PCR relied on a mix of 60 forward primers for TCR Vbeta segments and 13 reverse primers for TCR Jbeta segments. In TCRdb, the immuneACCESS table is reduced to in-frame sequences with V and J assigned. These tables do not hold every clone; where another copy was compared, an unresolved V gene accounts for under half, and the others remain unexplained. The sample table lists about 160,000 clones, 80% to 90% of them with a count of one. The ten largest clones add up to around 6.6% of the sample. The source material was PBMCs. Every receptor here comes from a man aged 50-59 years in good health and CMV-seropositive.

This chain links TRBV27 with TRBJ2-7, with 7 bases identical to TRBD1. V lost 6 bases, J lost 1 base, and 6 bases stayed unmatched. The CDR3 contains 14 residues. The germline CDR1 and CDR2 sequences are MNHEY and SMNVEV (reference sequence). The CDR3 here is CASRYRDSSYEQYF. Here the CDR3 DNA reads TGTGCCAGCAGATACCGGGACAGTTCCTACGAGCAGTACTTC.

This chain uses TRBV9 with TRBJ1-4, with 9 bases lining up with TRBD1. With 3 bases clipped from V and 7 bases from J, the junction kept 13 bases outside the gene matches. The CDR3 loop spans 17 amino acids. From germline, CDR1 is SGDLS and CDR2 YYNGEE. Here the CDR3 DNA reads TGTGCCAGCAGCGACCCCACAGGGGGCCGAAAAGGTGAAAAACTGTTTTTT. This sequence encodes CASSDPTGGRKGEKLFF.

The DNA of the CDR3 is TGTGCCAGCAGCCCCGACCCCCTAGCTGCAACTAATGAAAAACTGTTTTTT. Amino acids: CASSPDPLAATNEKLFF. V is TRBV5-4 and J is TRBJ1-4; D is undetermined. The germline V and J ends were trimmed by 4 bases and 0 bases, with 16 bases remaining between them. Germline CDR1 SGHNT, CDR2 YYREEE (reference sequence). The CDR3 covers 17 residues.

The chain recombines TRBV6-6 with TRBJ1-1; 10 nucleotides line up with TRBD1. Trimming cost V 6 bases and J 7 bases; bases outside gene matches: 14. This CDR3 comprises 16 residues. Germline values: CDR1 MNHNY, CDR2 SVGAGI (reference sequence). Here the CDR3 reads CASSDGQGEWRNEAFF. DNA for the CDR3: TGTGCCAGCAGCGACGGACAGGGGGAGTGGAGAAATGAAGCTTTCTTT.

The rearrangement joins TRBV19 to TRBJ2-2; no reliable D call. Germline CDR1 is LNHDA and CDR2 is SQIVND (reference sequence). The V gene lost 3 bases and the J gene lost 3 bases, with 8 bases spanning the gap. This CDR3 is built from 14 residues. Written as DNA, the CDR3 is TGTGCCAGTAGTATTTGGCAGTACACCGGGGAGCTGTTTTTT. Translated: CASSIWQYTGELFF.

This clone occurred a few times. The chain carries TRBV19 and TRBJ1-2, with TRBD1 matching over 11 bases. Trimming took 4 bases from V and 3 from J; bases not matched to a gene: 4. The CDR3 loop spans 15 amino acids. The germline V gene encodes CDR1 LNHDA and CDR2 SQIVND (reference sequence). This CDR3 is CASSTGQGVYYGYTF. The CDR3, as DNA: TGTGCCAGTAGTACGGGACAGGGGGTATACTATGGCTACACCTTC.

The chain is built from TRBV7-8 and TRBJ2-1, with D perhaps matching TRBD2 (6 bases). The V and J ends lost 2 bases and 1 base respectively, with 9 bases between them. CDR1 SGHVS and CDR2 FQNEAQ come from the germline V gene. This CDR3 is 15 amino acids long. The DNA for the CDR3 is TGTGCCAGCAGCTTATCGGGAGAATCCTACAATGAGCAGTTCTTC. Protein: CASSLSGESYNEQFF.